Below, 2 T cell receptor beta chains from the same sample are listed, as sequenced in a study of blood T cell repertoires in COVID-19. The repertoire was sequenced with immunoSEQ multiplex PCR; TCRdb's copy has only in-frame clones and lacks some. Of under 200,000 clones in the sample, 81% are singletons; the top ten hold 5.6%. Sequenced sample: PBMCs or T cells enriched from blood (not recorded which). These receptors were taken from a woman aged 40 to 50 with acute COVID-19.

V and J are TRBV27 and TRBJ2-7; a possible D gene is TRBD2 (6 bases). Germline CDR1 MNHEY, CDR2 SMNVEV (reference sequence). Trimming took off 3 bases at V and 6 bases at J, with 12 bases between the two ends. The CDR3 runs 13 residues. Here the CDR3 reads CASSLSGVGEQYV. The CDR3 DNA is TGTGCCAGCAGTTTGTCGGGAGTCGGCGAGCAGTACGTC.

This chain links TRBV30 with TRBJ2-1; 11 bases match TRBD2. V trimming: 3 bases; J trimming: 5 bases; junction bases outside the gene matches: 6. CDR1 and CDR2 from the germline V gene are GTSNPN and SVGIG (reference sequence). The CDR3 is made up of 15 amino acids. The CDR3 spells CAWSRGTSGHNEQFF. The CDR3 nucleotides read TGTGCCTGGAGCCGCGGGACTAGCGGTCACAATGAGCAGTTCTTC.